The rows below give T cell receptor beta chains drawn from one sample of a study of blood T cell repertoires in COVID-19. The repertoire was sequenced with immunoSEQ multiplex PCR; TCRdb's copy has only in-frame clones and lacks some. The top ten hold 10% to 15% of the sample, which has about 56,000 clones, less than 90% seen once. Sequencing was done on a sample of peripheral blood. Receptor source: an elderly woman with acute or convalescent COVID-19. CDR3s include the opening cysteine and the closing phenylalanine or tryptophan. D genes are given only for firm matches. Expanded clones are given a class, and other clones once, few, many or no size at all.

clone size: once
D gene: TRBD2
J gene: TRBJ2-3
V gene: TRBV4-2
CDR3 DNA: TGTGCCAGCAGCCACGGGACTAGCAAAGATACGCAGTATTTT
CDR3 protein: CASSHGTSKDTQYF

clone size: NA
D gene: TRBD1
J gene: TRBJ2-1
V gene: TRBV11-2
CDR3 DNA: TGTGCCAGCAGCTTAACTACAGGGGGAAATAATGAGCAGTTCTTC
CDR3 protein: CASSLTTGGNNEQFF

clone size: once
D gene: TRBD1
J gene: TRBJ1-2
V gene: TRBV28
CDR3 DNA: TGTGCCAGCAGCACGGACAGGCTCGCAATAGTCTACACCTTC
CDR3 protein: CASSTDRLAIVYTF

clone size: NA
D gene: NA
J gene: TRBJ1-2
V gene: TRBV18
CDR3 DNA: TGTGCCAGCTCACTAGACAGAAACTATGGCTACACCTTC
CDR3 protein: CASSLDRNYGYTF

clone size: NA
D gene: NA
J gene: TRBJ1-2
V gene: TRBV5-5
CDR3 DNA: TGTGCCAGCAGCTTGGAACTAACCGTCCGTTATGGCTACACCTTC
CDR3 protein: CASSLELTVRYGYTF

clone size: NA
D gene: NA
J gene: TRBJ1-2
V gene: TRBV29-1
CDR3 DNA: TGCAGCGTTGGGCGGGAGATCTATGGCTACACCTTC
CDR3 protein: CSVGREIYGYTF

clone size: once
D gene: NA
J gene: TRBJ2-7
V gene: TRBV4-1
CDR3 DNA: TGCGCCAGCAGCCGGGCTAGCAGTCCCTACGAGCAGTACTTC
CDR3 protein: CASSRASSPYEQYF

clone size: NA
D gene: TRBD1
J gene: TRBJ2-7
V gene: TRBV5-1
CDR3 DNA: TGCGCCAGCAGCAATTCAGACAGGGGTAATTACGAGCAGTACTTC
CDR3 protein: CASSNSDRGNYEQYF

clone size: few
D gene: NA
J gene: TRBJ2-7
V gene: TRBV11-2
CDR3 DNA: TGTGCCAGCACAACCGGGAGATACGAGCAGTACTTC
CDR3 protein: CASTTGRYEQYF

clone size: NA
D gene: NA
J gene: TRBJ1-1
V gene: TRBV7-2
CDR3 DNA: TGTGCCAGCAGGGGAGCAGGTTACACTGAAGCTTTCTTT
CDR3 protein: CASRGAGYTEAFF

clone size: once
D gene: NA
J gene: TRBJ1-2
V gene: TRBV6-5
CDR3 DNA: TGTGCCAGCGTGTCCCTGACAGCCCTATATGGCTACACCTTC
CDR3 protein: CASVSLTALYGYTF

clone size: NA
D gene: NA
J gene: TRBJ1-1
V gene: TRBV20-1
CDR3 DNA: TGCAGTGCTAGAGCCGTGACAGAAGCTTTCTTT
CDR3 protein: CSARAVTEAFF

clone size: NA
D gene: NA
J gene: TRBJ1-1
V gene: TRBV12-5
CDR3 DNA: TGTGCTAGTGCCCGACAGGTGGGCGGTCACACTGAAGCTTTCTTT
CDR3 protein: CASARQVGGHTEAFF

clone size: NA
D gene: TRBD1
J gene: TRBJ2-7
V gene: TRBV3-1/TRBV3-2
CDR3 DNA: TGTGCCAGCGGAACAGGACAGGGCCCCCGGGAGCAGTACTTC
CDR3 protein: CASGTGQGPREQYF

clone size: NA
D gene: TRBD1
J gene: TRBJ1-1
V gene: TRBV3-1/TRBV3-2
CDR3 DNA: TGTGCCAGCAGCCAAGATCGGGGTCCGGGACAGAAAGCTTTCTTT
CDR3 protein: CASSQDRGPGQKAFF

clone size: NA
D gene: TRBD2
J gene: TRBJ2-7
V gene: TRBV27
CDR3 DNA: TGTGCCAGCAGACTGCGGGGGGGACCCCTCGAGCAGTACTTC
CDR3 protein: CASRLRGGPLEQYF

clone size: NA
D gene: NA
J gene: TRBJ2-7
V gene: TRBV4-1
CDR3 DNA: TGCGCCAGCAGCCAAGATTCAGGTGGTGAGCAGTACTTC
CDR3 protein: CASSQDSGGEQYF

clone size: few
D gene: TRBD1
J gene: TRBJ1-6
V gene: TRBV6-5
CDR3 DNA: TGTGCCAGCAGAAGACAGGGTCTCGATCGGGCACCCCTCCACTTT
CDR3 protein: CASRRQGLDRAPLHF

clone size: once
D gene: TRBD1
J gene: TRBJ1-2
V gene: TRBV6-5
CDR3 DNA: TGTGCCAGCAGCTTGGGACAGAACTATGGCTACACCTTC
CDR3 protein: CASSLGQNYGYTF

clone size: NA
D gene: TRBD1
J gene: TRBJ1-1
V gene: TRBV6-6
CDR3 DNA: TGTGCCAGCAGTTACAGGGGGCCCACTGAAGCTTTCTTT
CDR3 protein: CASSYRGPTEAFF

clone size: NA
D gene: TRBD1
J gene: TRBJ2-7
V gene: TRBV18
CDR3 DNA: TGTGCCAGCTCACCATTCCGGGACAGCTACTCCTACGAGCAGTACTTC
CDR3 protein: CASSPFRDSYSYEQYF

clone size: NA
D gene: TRBD1
J gene: TRBJ1-1
V gene: TRBV6-5
CDR3 DNA: TGTGCCAGCAGTCGACAGGGTTCGTGGACTGAAGCTTTCTTT
CDR3 protein: CASSRQGSWTEAFF

clone size: once
D gene: NA
J gene: TRBJ2-2
V gene: TRBV19
CDR3 DNA: TGTGCCAGTAGTACTCGACACGTCACCGGGGAGCTGTTTTTT
CDR3 protein: CASSTRHVTGELFF

clone size: NA
D gene: NA
J gene: TRBJ1-1
V gene: TRBV5-1
CDR3 DNA: TGCGCCAGCAGCTCTGCGCGGGGGGCCATTGAAGCTTTCTTT
CDR3 protein: CASSSARGAIEAFF

clone size: NA
D gene: NA
J gene: TRBJ1-1
V gene: TRBV6-5
CDR3 DNA: TGTGCCAGCAGCTTCGGGGTTTTGAACACTGAAGCTTTCTTT
CDR3 protein: CASSFGVLNTEAFF

clone size: once
D gene: NA
J gene: TRBJ1-1
V gene: TRBV20-1
CDR3 DNA: TGCAGTGCTAGGGGGCCTGAAGCTTTCTTT
CDR3 protein: CSARGPEAFF